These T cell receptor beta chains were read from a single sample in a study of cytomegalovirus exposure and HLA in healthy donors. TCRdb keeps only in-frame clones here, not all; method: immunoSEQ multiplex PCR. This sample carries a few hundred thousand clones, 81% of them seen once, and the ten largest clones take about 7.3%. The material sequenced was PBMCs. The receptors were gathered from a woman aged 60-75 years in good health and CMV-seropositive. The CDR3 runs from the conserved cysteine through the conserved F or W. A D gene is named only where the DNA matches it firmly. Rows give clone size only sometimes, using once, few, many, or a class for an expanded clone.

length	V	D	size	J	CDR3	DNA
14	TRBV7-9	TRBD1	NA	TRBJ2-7	CASLLAGGSYEQYF	TGTGCCAGCCTTCTGGCAGGGGGCTCCTACGAGCAGTACTTC
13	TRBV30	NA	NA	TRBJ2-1	CARTLSSYNEQFF	TGTGCCCGAACTCTGAGCTCCTACAATGAGCAGTTCTTC
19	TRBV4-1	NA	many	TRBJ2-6	CASSQVGIQDLSGANVLTF	TGCGCCAGCAGCCAGGTCGGGATCCAGGATCTCTCTGGGGCCAACGTCCTGACTTTC
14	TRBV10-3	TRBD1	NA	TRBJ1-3	CAISGRGPNGTIYF	TGTGCCATCAGTGGGAGGGGGCCAAACGGCACCATATATTTT
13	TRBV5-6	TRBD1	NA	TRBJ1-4	CASSLFRGEKLFF	TGTGCCAGCAGCTTGTTCAGGGGGGAAAAACTGTTTTTT
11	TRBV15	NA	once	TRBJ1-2	CATGGLYGYTF	TGTGCCACCGGGGGACTTTATGGCTACACCTTC
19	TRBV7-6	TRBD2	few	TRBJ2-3	CASSLNGAGLAPNTDTQYF	TGTGCCAGCAGTCTTAATGGGGCAGGACTAGCGCCGAACACAGATACGCAGTATTTT
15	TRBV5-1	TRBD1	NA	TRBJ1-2	CASSLATGGIEGYTF	TGCGCCAGCAGCTTGGCCACAGGGGGGATCGAGGGCTACACCTTC
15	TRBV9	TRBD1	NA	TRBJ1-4	CASSVRTGLNEKLFF	TGTGCCAGCAGCGTCCGGACAGGACTGAATGAAAAACTGTTTTTT
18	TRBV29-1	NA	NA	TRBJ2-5	CSVEDYWGATGPQETQYF	TGCAGCGTTGAAGATTACTGGGGCGCGACAGGCCCTCAAGAGACCCAGTACTTC
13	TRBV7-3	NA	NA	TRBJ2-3	CASSSGVTDTQYF	TGTGCCAGCAGCTCCGGGGTCACAGATACGCAGTATTTT
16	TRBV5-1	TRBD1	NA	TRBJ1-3	CASSLAGQGAGNTIYF	TGCGCCAGCAGCTTGGCGGGACAGGGGGCTGGAAACACCATATATTTT
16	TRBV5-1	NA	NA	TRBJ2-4	CASSALGGSLPDIQYF	TGCGCCAGCAGCGCTTTGGGCGGGTCCCTCCCGGACATTCAGTACTTC
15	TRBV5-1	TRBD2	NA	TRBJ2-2	CASSLAAGGAGELFF	TGCGCCAGCAGCTTGGCGGCGGGAGGGGCCGGGGAGCTGTTTTTT
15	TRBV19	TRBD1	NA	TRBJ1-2	CASVNRDRGNYGYTF	TGTGCCAGTGTTAACCGGGACAGGGGTAACTATGGCTACACCTTC
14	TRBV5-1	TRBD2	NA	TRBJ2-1	CASSPGGAYNEQFF	TGCGCCAGCAGCCCCGGGGGGGCCTACAATGAGCAGTTCTTC
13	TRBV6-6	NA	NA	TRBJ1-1	CASSSYRDTEAFF	TGTGCCAGCAGTTCCTACAGGGATACTGAAGCTTTCTTT
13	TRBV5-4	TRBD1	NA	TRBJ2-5	CASSRDSQETQYF	TGTGCCAGCAGCAGGGACAGCCAAGAGACCCAGTACTTC
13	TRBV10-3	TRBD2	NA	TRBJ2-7	CAIRLAGAYEQYF	TGTGCCATCAGACTAGCGGGAGCCTACGAGCAGTACTTC
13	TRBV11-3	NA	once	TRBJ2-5	CASSFVSQETQYF	TGTGCCAGCAGCTTCGTCAGCCAAGAGACCCAGTACTTC
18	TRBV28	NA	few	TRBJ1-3	CASMGLKTALISGNTIYF	TGTGCCAGCATGGGGTTGAAGACAGCTCTCATCTCTGGAAACACCATATATTTT
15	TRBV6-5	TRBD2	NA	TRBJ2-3	CASSYSGKRTDTQYF	TGTGCCAGCAGTTACAGCGGGAAGCGTACAGATACGCAGTATTTT
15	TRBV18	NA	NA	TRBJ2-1	CASSPQRGQYNEQFF	TGTGCCAGCTCACCGCAGCGGGGACAATACAATGAGCAGTTCTTC
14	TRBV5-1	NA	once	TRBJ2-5	CASSPTGGGKTQYF	TGCGCCAGCAGCCCGACAGGCGGGGGAAAGACCCAGTACTTC
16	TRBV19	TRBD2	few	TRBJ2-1	CASIPGTSPSYNEQFF	TGTGCCAGTATCCCCGGGACTAGCCCCTCCTACAATGAGCAGTTCTTC
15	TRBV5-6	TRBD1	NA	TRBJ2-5	CASSFDRGPQETQYF	TGTGCCAGCAGCTTCGACAGGGGACCCCAAGAGACCCAGTACTTC
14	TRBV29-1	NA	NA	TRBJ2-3	CSVVGGGWTDTQYF	TGCAGCGTTGTTGGTGGAGGCTGGACAGATACGCAGTATTTT
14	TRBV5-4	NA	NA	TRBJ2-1	CTSSFKTNDNEQFF	TGTACCAGCAGCTTCAAGACAAATGACAATGAGCAGTTCTTC
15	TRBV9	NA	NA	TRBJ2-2	CASSVVAAQHGELFF	TGTGCCAGCAGCGTAGTAGCGGCTCAGCACGGGGAGCTGTTTTTT
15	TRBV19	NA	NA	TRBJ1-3	CASSGTPSPGNTIYF	TGTGCCAGTTCCGGGACTCCCAGCCCTGGAAACACCATATATTTT
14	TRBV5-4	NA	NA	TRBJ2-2	CASMSAPNTGELFF	TGTGCCAGCATGAGCGCCCCGAACACCGGGGAGCTGTTTTTT
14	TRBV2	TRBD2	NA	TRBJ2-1	CASRGLADYNEQFF	TGTGCCAGCAGAGGGCTAGCGGACTACAATGAGCAGTTCTTC
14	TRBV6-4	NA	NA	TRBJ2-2	CASRRGSNTGELFF	TGTGCCAGCCGGCGGGGCTCGAACACCGGGGAGCTGTTTTTT
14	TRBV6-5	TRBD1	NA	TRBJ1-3	CASSPGQGGNTIYF	TGTGCCAGCAGTCCGGGACAGGGTGGAAACACCATATATTTT
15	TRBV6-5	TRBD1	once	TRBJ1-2	CASSLQGSRGYGYTF	TGTGCCAGCAGCCTACAGGGGTCTCGAGGCTATGGCTACACCTTC
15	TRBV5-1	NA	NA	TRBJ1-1	CASSLVDGRGTEAFF	TGCGCCAGCAGCTTGGTAGACGGGAGGGGGACTGAAGCTTTCTTT
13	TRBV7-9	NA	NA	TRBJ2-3	CASRGPSTDTQYF	TGTGCCAGCAGGGGCCCCAGCACAGATACGCAGTATTTT
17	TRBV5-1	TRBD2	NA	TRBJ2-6	CASNPGLAGSGANVLTF	TGCGCCAGTAACCCGGGACTAGCGGGATCAGGGGCCAACGTCCTGACTTTC
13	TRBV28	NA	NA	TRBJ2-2	CASSLAGRGELFF	TGTGCCAGCAGTTTAGCAGGGCGCGGGGAGCTGTTTTTT
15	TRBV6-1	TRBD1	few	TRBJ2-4	CASRGDRGLLNIQYF	TGTGCCAGCAGGGGGGACAGGGGGCTCTTAAACATTCAGTACTTC
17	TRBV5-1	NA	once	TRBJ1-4	CASSLGVDSRASEKLFF	TGCGCCAGCAGCTTGGGGGTAGACAGTCGGGCGAGCGAAAAACTGTTTTTT
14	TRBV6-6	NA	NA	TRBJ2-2	CASLGRANTGELFF	TGTGCCAGCCTGGGCAGGGCGAACACCGGGGAGCTGTTTTTT
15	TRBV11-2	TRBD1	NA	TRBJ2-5	CASSPGTGLPETQYF	TGTGCCAGCAGCCCCGGGACAGGACTCCCGGAGACCCAGTACTTC
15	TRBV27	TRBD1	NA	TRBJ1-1	CASSLTGQGNTEAFF	TGTGCCAGCAGTTTAACGGGACAGGGGAACACTGAAGCTTTCTTT
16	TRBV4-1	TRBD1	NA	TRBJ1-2	CASSHPRQGREYGYTF	TGCGCCAGCAGCCACCCCCGACAGGGACGAGAGTATGGCTACACCTTC
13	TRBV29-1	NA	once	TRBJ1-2	CSVEQGIKSGYTF	TGCAGCGTTGAACAGGGGATTAAGAGTGGCTACACCTTC
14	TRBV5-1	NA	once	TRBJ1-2	CASSLARTVYGYTF	TGCGCCAGCAGCTTGGCCCGGACAGTCTATGGCTACACCTTC
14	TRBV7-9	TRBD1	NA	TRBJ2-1	CASSPTGLVNEQFF	TGTGCCAGCAGCCCGACAGGGCTGGTCAATGAGCAGTTCTTC
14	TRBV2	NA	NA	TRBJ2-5	CASSEGTVQETQYF	TGTGCCAGCAGTGAAGGGACAGTTCAAGAGACCCAGTACTTC
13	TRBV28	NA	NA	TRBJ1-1	CASRPTGGTEAFF	TGTGCCAGCAGACCGACGGGGGGGACTGAAGCTTTCTTT